These 16 T cell receptor beta chains came from one sample sequenced in a study of beta chain features in type 1 diabetes. TCRB transcripts that were expressed got sequenced, as all of the isolated RNA had been reverse transcribed. The method was immunoSEQ multiplex PCR; TCRdb's version includes in-frame clones alone and lacks a portion of them. This table holds more than 300,000 clones, approximately 12% found once. Sequencing was performed on naive CD4+ T cells from blood. The receptor source for this set is a young man in good health.

V gene TRBV19 combines with J gene TRBJ2-7, with TRBD2 as a possible D gene (5 bases). Germline V lookup: CDR1 LNHDA, CDR2 SQIVND (reference sequence). This CDR3 region has 14 residues. Deletions cut 4 bases from V and 2 bases from J, with 12 bases between. CDR3 sequence reads: CASSSRGPTYEQYF. As DNA, the CDR3 is TGTGCCAGTAGTAGTCGAGGGCCAACCTACGAGCAGTACTTC. Together with reference TRBV19 and TRBJ2-7, the CDR3 gives the full variable domain: DGGITQSPKYLFRKEGQNVTLSCEQNLNHDAMYWYRQDPGQGLRLIYYSQIVNDFQKGDIAEGYSVSREKKESFPLTVTSAQKNPTAFYLCASSSRGPTYEQYFGPGTRLTVT.

This clone was found a few times. The chain employs TRBV19 and TRBJ2-2; tentatively, D is TRBD2 (6 bases). The CDR3 runs 16 residues. Germline V gives CDR1 LNHDA, CDR2 SQIVND (reference sequence). The germline V and J ends were trimmed by 7 bases and 6 bases, with 21 bases remaining between them. The CDR3, as DNA: TGTGCCAGTACCGCGACTTCACTAGCTCTGTCCGGGGAGCTGTTTTTT. As protein: CASTATSLALSGELFF.

The CDR3 sequence: CASSPTGGLNQPQHF. In nucleotides, the CDR3 is TGTGCCAGCAGCCCGACAGGGGGCCTCAATCAGCCCCAGCATTTT. The J gene is TRBJ1-5, the V gene TRBV5-6; 10 bases agree with TRBD1. The J segment lost 3 bases and the V segment lost 4 bases, leaving 4 bases of the junction unmatched. The CDR3 loop spans 15 amino acids. Germline V gene data show CDR1 as SGHDT and CDR2 as YYEEEE. The variable domain in full, with the rest retrieved from reference TRBV5-6 and TRBJ1-5, is DAGVTQSPTHLIKTRGQQVTLRCSPKSGHDTVSWYQQALGQGPQFIFQYYEEEERQRGNFPDRFSGHQFPNYSSELNVNALLLGDSALYLCASSPTGGLNQPQHFGDGTRLSIL.

The J gene is TRBJ2-7, the V gene TRBV4-1, with TRBD2 matching 7 bases. From germline, CDR1 is MGHRA and CDR2 YSYEKL. V was clipped by 2 bases and J by 3 bases; unmatched bases: 7. The CDR3 consists of 15 residues. Here the CDR3 reads CASSQPGRTDYEQYF. Written as DNA, the CDR3 is TGCGCCAGCAGCCAACCCGGGAGGACGGACTACGAGCAGTACTTC.

The sample holds one count of this clone. This chain joins TRBV5-1 and TRBJ2-5; the match to TRBD2 covers 14 bases. There are 16 residues in the CDR3. V lost 4 bases, J lost 5 bases, and 7 bases stayed unmatched. The germline V gene has CDR1 SGHRS and CDR2 YFSETQ. CDR3 sequence: CASSMRLAGGGETQYF. The CDR3 DNA follows: TGCGCCAGCAGCATGCGACTAGCGGGAGGGGGGGAGACCCAGTACTTC.

This clone occurred a few times. V is TRBV4-3 and J is TRBJ2-3; D is possibly TRBD2 (6 bases). Germline V gives CDR1 LGHNA, CDR2 YSLEER. Trimming took 0 bases from V and 6 from J, leaving 19 bases between them. This CDR3 spans 17 amino acids. The CDR3 loop is CASSQDPAGRAGDTQYF. The CDR3 DNA reads TGCGCCAGCAGCCAAGATCCGGCGGGGCGCGCGGGGGATACGCAGTATTTT.

The V and J genes are TRBV9 and TRBJ2-5; 7 nucleotides agree with TRBD2. Germline V gene lookup returns CDR1 SGDLS and CDR2 YYNGEE. V shed 3 bases and J 5 bases; nucleotides not matched to a gene: 16. The length of the CDR3 is 17 residues. DNA of the CDR3: TGTGCCAGCAGCGAGAGATCGGGCCTAGCGGTGGGCGAGACCCAGTACTTC. It codes for CASSERSGLAVGETQYF.

The rearrangement joins TRBV7-9 to TRBJ1-5; 9 positions match TRBD1. V was clipped by 6 bases and J by 8 bases; unmatched bases: 5. The CDR3 runs 13 residues. Germline V CDR1 and CDR2: SEHNR, FQNEAQ (reference sequence). The CDR3 loop is CASSQQGAEPQHF. CDR3 in DNA: TGTGCCAGCAGTCAACAGGGGGCTGAGCCCCAGCATTTT. The complete variable domain, with remaining parts taken from reference TRBV7-9 and TRBJ1-5, reads DTGVSQNPRHKITKRGQNVTFRCDPISEHNRLYWYRQTLGQGPEFLTYFQNEAQLEKSRLLSDRFSAERPKGSFSTLEIQRTEQGDSAMYLCASSQQGAEPQHFGDGTRLSIL.

This clone was detected a few times. This chain joins TRBV18 and TRBJ2-7; 8 nucleotides align to TRBD1. Germline V gene sequence: CDR1 KGHSH, CDR2 LQKENI. The V and J ends lost 3 bases and 4 bases, in that order; junction bases with no gene match: 5. This CDR3 comprises 14 residues. The CDR3 nucleotides are TGTGCCAGCTCACCGGACAGGGACGCTTACGAGCAGTACTTC. Translated, it gives CASSPDRDAYEQYF.

This clone was observed a few times. The chain employs TRBV6-1 and TRBJ1-2, with 7 bases matching TRBD1. CDR1 MNHNS and CDR2 SASEGT come from the germline V gene. Trimming removed 7 bases from V and 4 bases from J; junction bases left unmatched: 9. This CDR3 is built from 14 residues. The CDR3 DNA follows: TGTGCCAGCACCCGGGACAGCGAGTTCTATGGCTACACCTTC. Its protein product is CASTRDSEFYGYTF.

The rearrangement links TRBV21-1 to TRBJ2-3; the D call of TRBD1 is as the table states it, not checked on the DNA. TRBV21-1 is recorded as a pseudogene. The CDR3 is 17 residues long. CDR3 in DNA: TGTGCCAGCAGCAAAGGGCCTCTCAGGCCAGGGGGGGATACGCAGTATTTT. It codes for CASSKGPLRPGGDTQYF.

The V and J genes are TRBV9 and TRBJ2-1; no clear D gene. V lost 4 bases and J lost 0, with 11 bases in between. CDR1 and CDR2 from the germline V gene are SGDLS and YYNGEE. The CDR3 runs 15 residues. In DNA, the CDR3 is TGTGCCAGCAGCCCCCAGACAACCTCCTACAATGAGCAGTTCTTC. Its translation is CASSPQTTSYNEQFF.

This clone turned up a few times. This sequence joins TRBV5-6 and TRBJ2-1, with 7 nucleotides matching TRBD2. The germline V gene encodes CDR1 SGHDT and CDR2 YYEEEE. Trimming took 0 bases from V and 0 from J; bases not matched to a gene: 6. CDR3 length: 17 amino acids. The CDR3 is CASSLELASSSYNEQFF. The CDR3 DNA sequence: TGTGCCAGCAGCTTGGAACTAGCGAGCTCCTCCTACAATGAGCAGTTCTTC. The full variable domain, its missing parts supplied by reference TRBV5-6 and TRBJ2-1, is DAGVTQSPTHLIKTRGQQVTLRCSPKSGHDTVSWYQQALGQGPQFIFQYYEEEERQRGNFPDRFSGHQFPNYSSELNVNALLLGDSALYLCASSLELASSSYNEQFFGPGTRLTVL.

The chain has TRBV5-4 and TRBJ1-1; 7 positions match TRBD1. J lost 4 bases, V lost 4 bases, and 7 bases had no gene match. The CDR3 runs 14 residues. CDR1 SGHNT and CDR2 YYREEE come from the germline V gene (reference sequence). The CDR3 here is CASSPDRATTEAFF. DNA for the CDR3: TGTGCCAGCAGCCCCGACAGGGCCACCACTGAAGCTTTCTTT.

The chain uses TRBV9 and TRBJ2-2; D gene ambiguous. Deletions cut 0 bases from V and 2 bases from J, with 14 bases between. This CDR3 comprises 17 residues. The germline gives CDR1 SGDLS, CDR2 YYNGEE. The CDR3, as DNA: TGTGCCAGCAGCGTAGGATTCAGAACATTTAACACCGGGGAGCTGTTTTTT. It translates to CASSVGFRTFNTGELFF.

This clone was found a few times. The V call is TRBV5-1, the J call TRBJ2-7; TRBD1 aligns across 8 bases. The germline V gene encodes CDR1 SGHRS and CDR2 YFSETQ. Trimming took 1 base from V and 3 from J; bases not matched to a gene: 6. The CDR3 is 15 residues long. In nucleotides, the CDR3 is TGCGCCAGCAGCTTGCACGGGACAGGCATCTACGAGCAGTACTTC. Its translation: CASSLHGTGIYEQYF.